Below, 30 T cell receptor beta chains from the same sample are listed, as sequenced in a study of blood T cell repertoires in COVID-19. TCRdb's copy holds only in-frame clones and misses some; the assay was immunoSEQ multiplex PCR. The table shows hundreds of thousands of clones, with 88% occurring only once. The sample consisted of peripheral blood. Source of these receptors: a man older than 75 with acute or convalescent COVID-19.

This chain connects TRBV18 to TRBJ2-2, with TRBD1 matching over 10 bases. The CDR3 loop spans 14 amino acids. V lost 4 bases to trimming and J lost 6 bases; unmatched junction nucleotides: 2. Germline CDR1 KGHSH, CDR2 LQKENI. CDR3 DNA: TGTGCCAGCTCACGCGGACAGGGGGCCGGGGAGCTGTTTTTT. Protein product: CASSRGQGAGELFF.

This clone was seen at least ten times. In nucleotides, the CDR3 is TGTGCCAGCAGTGGGGATCCGACAGGGGGACTCTCGCAGCCCCAGCATTTT. Residues: CASSGDPTGGLSQPQHF. The chain carries TRBV6-1 and TRBJ1-5, with TRBD1 matching 9 bases. The CDR3 consists of 17 residues. J gave up 7 bases and V 4 bases, and 14 bases lay outside the gene matches. The germline V gene has CDR1 MNHNS and CDR2 SASEGT.

Here the CDR3 reads CASSFKTGGAKEKLFF. Written as DNA, the CDR3 is TGTGCCAGCAGCTTCAAGACAGGGGGGGCAAAGGAAAAACTGTTTTTT. The chain combines TRBV7-2 with TRBJ1-4, with TRBD1 matching over 9 bases. Germline V lookup: CDR1 SGHTA, CDR2 FQGNSA. The CDR3 loop spans 16 amino acids. Trimming cost V 3 bases and J 8 bases; bases outside gene matches: 10. The full variable domain, completed using reference TRBV7-2 and TRBJ1-4, is GAGVSQSPSNKVTEKGKDVELRCDPISGHTALYWYRQSLGQGLEFLIYFQGNSAPDKSGLPSDRFSAERTGGSVSTLTIQRTQQEDSAVYLCASSFKTGGAKEKLFFGSGTQLSVL.

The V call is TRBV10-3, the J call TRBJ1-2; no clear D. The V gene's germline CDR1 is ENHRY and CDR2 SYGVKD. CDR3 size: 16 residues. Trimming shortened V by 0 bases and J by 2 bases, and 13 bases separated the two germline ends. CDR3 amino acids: CAISESDRTLNYGYTF. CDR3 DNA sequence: TGTGCCATCAGTGAGTCGGATAGGACTCTAAACTATGGCTACACCTTC.

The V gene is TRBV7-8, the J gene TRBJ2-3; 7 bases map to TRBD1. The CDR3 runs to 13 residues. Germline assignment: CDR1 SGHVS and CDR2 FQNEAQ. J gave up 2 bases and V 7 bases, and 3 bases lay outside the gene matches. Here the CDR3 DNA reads TGTGCCAGCAAGGGACAGAACACAGATACGCAGTATTTT. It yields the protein CASKGQNTDTQYF.

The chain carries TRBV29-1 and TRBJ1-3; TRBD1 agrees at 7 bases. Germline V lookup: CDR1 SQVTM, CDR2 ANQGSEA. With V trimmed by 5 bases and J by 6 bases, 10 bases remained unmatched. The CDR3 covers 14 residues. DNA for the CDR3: TGCAGCGTTACCTTCACAGGGGCCTTAAACACCATATATTTT. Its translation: CSVTFTGALNTIYF. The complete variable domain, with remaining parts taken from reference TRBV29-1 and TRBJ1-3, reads SAVISQKPSRDICQRGTSLTIQCQVDSQVTMMFWYRQQPGQSLTLIATANQGSEATYESGFVIDKFPISRPNLTFSTLTVSNMSPEDSSIYLCSVTFTGALNTIYFGEGSWLTVV.

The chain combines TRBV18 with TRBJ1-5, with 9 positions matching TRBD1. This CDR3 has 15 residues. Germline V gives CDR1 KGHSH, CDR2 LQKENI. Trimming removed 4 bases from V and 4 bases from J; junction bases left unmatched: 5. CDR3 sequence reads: CASSRATGGNQPQHF. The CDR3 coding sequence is TGTGCCAGCTCACGCGCGACAGGGGGGAATCAGCCCCAGCATTTT.

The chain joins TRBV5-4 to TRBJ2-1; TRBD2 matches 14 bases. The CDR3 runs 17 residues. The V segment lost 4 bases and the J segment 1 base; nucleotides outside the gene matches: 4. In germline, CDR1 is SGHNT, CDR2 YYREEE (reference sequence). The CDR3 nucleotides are TGTGCCAGCAGCCGGGGACTAGCGGGAGATTCCTACAATGAGCAGTTCTTC. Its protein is CASSRGLAGDSYNEQFF.

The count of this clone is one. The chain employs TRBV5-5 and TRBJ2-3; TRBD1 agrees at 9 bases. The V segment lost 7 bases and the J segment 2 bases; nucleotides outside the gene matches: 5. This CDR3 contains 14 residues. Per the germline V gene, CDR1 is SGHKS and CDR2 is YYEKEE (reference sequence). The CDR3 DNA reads TGTGCCAGCGGACGGACAGGGGACACAGATACGCAGTATTTT. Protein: CASGRTGDTDTQYF. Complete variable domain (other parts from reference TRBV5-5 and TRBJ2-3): DAGVTQSPTHLIKTRGQQVTLRCSPISGHKSVSWYQQVLGQGPQFIFQYYEKEERGRGNFPDRFSARQFPNYSSELNVNALLLGDSALYLCASGRTGDTDTQYFGPGTRLTVL.

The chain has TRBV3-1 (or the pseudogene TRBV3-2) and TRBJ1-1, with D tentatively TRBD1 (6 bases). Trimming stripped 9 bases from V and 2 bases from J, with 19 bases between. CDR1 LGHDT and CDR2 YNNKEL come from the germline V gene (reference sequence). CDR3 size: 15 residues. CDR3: CASKMTGAENTEAFF. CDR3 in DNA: TGTGCCAGTAAGATGACAGGAGCTGAAAACACTGAAGCTTTCTTT.

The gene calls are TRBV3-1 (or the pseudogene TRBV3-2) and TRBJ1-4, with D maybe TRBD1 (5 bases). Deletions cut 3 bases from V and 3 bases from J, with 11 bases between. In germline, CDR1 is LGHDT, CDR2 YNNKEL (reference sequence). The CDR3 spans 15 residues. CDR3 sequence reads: CASSHIRAPNEKLFF. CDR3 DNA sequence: TGTGCCAGCAGCCACATCAGGGCTCCTAATGAAAAACTGTTTTTT.

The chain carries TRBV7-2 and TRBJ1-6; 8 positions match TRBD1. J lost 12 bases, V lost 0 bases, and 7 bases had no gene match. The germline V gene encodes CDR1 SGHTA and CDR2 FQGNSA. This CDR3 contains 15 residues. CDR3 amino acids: CASSLAGQGQGPLHF. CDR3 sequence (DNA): TGTGCCAGCAGCTTAGCCGGACAGGGCCAAGGACCCCTCCACTTT. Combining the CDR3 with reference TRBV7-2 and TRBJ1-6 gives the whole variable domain GAGVSQSPSNKVTEKGKDVELRCDPISGHTALYWYRQSLGQGLEFLIYFQGNSAPDKSGLPSDRFSAERTGGSVSTLTIQRTQQEDSAVYLCASSLAGQGQGPLHFGNGTRLTVT.

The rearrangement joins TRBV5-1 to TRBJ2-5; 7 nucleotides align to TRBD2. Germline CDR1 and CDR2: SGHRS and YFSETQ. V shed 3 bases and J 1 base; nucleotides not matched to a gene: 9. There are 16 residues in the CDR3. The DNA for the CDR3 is TGCGCCAGCAGCTCGGGGGGTGGGGCCGTCCAAGAGACCCAGTACTTC. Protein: CASSSGGGAVQETQYF.

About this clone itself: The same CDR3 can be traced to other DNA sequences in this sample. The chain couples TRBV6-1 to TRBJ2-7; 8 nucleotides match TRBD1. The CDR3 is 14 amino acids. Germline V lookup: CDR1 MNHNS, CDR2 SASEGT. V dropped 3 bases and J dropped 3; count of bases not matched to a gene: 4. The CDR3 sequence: CASSERTGLYEQYF. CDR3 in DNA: TGTGCCAGCAGTGAGAGGACAGGGCTCTACGAGCAGTACTTC.

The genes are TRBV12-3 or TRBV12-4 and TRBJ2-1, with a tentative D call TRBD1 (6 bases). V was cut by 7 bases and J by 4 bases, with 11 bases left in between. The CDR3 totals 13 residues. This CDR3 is CASILDRYNEQFF. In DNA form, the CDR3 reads TGTGCCAGCATCTTGGACAGATACAATGAGCAGTTCTTC.

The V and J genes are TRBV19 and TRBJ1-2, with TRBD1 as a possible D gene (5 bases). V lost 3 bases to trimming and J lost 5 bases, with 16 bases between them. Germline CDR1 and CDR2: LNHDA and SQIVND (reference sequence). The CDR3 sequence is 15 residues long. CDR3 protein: CASSIARGVEYGYTF. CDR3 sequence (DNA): TGTGCCAGTAGTATCGCCCGGGGGGTGGAGTATGGCTACACCTTC.

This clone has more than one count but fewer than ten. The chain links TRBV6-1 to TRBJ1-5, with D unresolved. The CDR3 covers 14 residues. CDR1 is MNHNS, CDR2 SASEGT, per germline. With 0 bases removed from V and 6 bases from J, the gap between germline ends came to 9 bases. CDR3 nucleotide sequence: TGTGCCAGCAGTGAAGCAGTAATGAGTCAGCCCCAGCATTTT. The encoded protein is CASSEAVMSQPQHF.

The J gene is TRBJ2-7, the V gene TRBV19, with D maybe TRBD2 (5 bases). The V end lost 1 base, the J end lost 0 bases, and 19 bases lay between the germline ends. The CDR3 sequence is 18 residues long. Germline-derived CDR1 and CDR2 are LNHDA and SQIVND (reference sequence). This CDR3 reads CASSIGGGLTSNSYEQYF. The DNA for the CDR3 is TGTGCCAGTAGTATAGGAGGCGGGCTTACCTCGAACTCCTACGAGCAGTACTTC.

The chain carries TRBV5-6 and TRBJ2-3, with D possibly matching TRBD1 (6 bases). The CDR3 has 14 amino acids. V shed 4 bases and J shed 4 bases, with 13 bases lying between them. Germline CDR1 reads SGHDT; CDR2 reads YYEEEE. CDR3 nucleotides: TGTGCCAGCAGCCCCAGGGGTTGGGCAGATACGCAGTATTTT. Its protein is CASSPRGWADTQYF.

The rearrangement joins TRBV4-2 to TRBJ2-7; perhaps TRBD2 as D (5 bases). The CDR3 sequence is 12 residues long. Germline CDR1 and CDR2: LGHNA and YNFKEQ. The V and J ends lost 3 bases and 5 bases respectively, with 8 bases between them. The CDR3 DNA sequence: TGTGCCAGCAGCCAGCCCGGGGACGAGCAGTACTTC. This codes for CASSQPGDEQYF.

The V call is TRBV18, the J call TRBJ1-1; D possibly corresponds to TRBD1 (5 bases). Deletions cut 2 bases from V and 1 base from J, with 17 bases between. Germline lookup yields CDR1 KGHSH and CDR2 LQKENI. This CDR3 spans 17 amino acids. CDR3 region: CASSPRGYRGGNTEAFF. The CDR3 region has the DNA TGTGCCAGCTCACCAAGAGGTTATAGGGGCGGGAACACTGAAGCTTTCTTT.

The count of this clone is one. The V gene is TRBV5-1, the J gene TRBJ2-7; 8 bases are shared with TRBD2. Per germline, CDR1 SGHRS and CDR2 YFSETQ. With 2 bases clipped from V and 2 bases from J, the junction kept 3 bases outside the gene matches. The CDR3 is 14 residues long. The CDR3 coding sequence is TGCGCCAGCAGCTTACTAGCGGACACCTACGAGCAGTACTTC. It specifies CASSLLADTYEQYF. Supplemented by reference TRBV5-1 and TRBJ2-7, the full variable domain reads KAGVTQTPRYLIKTRGQQVTLSCSPISGHRSVSWYQQTPGQGLQFLFEYFSETQRNKGNFPGRFSGRQFSNSRSEMNVSTLELGDSALYLCASSLLADTYEQYFGPGTRLTVT.

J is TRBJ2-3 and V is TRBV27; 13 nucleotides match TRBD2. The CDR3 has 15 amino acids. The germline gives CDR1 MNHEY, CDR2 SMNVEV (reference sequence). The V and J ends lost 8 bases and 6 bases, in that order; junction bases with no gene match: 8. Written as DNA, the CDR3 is TGTGCCAGCCACTTCGGGACTAGCGGGATGGATACGCAGTATTTT. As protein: CASHFGTSGMDTQYF.

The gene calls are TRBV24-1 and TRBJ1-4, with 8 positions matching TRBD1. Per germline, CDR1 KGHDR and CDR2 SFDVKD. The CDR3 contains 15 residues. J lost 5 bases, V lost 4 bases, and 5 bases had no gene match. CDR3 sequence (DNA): TGTGCCACCAGTGACTCGGACAGGGTGAATGAAAAACTGTTTTTT. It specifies CATSDSDRVNEKLFF.

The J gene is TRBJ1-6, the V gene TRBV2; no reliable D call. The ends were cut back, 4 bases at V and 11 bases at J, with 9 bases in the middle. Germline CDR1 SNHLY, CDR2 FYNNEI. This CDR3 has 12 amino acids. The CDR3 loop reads CASSGSGAPLHF. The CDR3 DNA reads TGTGCCAGCAGTGGGTCCGGAGCACCCCTCCACTTT.

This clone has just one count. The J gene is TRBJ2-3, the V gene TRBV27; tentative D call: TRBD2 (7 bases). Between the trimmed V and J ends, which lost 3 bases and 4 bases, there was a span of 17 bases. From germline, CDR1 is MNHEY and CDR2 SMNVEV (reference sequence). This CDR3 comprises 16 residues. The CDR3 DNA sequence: TGTGCCAGCAGTTTTAGGGGGGGCGCCCCCGCAGATACGCAGTATTTT. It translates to CASSFRGGAPADTQYF.

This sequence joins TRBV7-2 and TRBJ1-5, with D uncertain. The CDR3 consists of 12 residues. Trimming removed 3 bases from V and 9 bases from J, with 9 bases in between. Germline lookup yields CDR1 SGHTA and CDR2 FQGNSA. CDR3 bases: TGTGCCAGCAGCTTTACGACGGGGCCCCAGCATTTT. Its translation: CASSFTTGPQHF.

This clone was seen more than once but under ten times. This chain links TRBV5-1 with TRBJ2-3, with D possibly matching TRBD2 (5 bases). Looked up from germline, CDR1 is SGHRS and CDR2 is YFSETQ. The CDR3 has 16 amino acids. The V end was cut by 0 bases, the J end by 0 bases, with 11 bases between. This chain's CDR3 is CASSLAVVASTDTQYF. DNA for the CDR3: TGCGCCAGCAGCTTGGCCGTAGTAGCGAGCACAGATACGCAGTATTTT.

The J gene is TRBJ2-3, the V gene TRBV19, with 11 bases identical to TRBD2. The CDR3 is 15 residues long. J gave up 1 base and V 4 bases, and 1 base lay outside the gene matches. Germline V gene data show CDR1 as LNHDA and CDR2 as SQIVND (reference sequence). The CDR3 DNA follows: TGTGCCAGTAGTAAGGGACTAGCGGGCACAGATACGCAGTATTTT. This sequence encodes CASSKGLAGTDTQYF.

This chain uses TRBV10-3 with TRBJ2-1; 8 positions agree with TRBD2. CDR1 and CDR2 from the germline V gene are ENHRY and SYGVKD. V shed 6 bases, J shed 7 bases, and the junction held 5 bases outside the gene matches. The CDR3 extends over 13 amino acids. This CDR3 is CAIRGSGTNEQFF. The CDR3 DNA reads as TGTGCCATCAGGGGTAGCGGGACGAATGAGCAGTTCTTC.